The clone carrying this TCR beta chain occurred once. Its antigen is as yet unknown. The CDR3 has 12 residues. The germline V gene encodes CDR1 SEHNR and CDR2 FQNEAQ (reference sequence). The V end was cut by 1 base, the J end by 4 bases, with 4 bases between. Isolation of the CD4+ and CD8+ populations was accomplished via positive magnetic bead selection, with purity assessed by flow cytometry. The data were obtained in a study of somatic mutations in cytotoxic T cells in rheumatoid arthritis. Turning to the study itself: Blood samples of roughly 28 ml were drawn from patients (in EDTA) right after diagnosis and before any treatment. General observations from the study: There was no significant difference in CD8+ T-cell clonality between rheumatoid arthritis patients and age-matched healthy controls. The top CD8+ clone topped 20% of CD8+ cells in about an eighth of the 65 patients.

Sequencing used immunoSEQ multiplex PCR; TCRdb keeps in-frame clones, though not all of them. Among fewer than 25,000 clones listed, about four fifths were seen once. The specimen sequenced was CD8+ T cells sorted from blood. This chain connects TRBV7-9 to TRBJ1-1; D unclear. The origin of this receptor is an adult with rheumatoid arthritis. The chain's CDR3 is CASSLDPTEAFF. The CDR3 DNA sequence: TGTGCCAGCAGCTTAGACCCCACTGAAGCTTTCTTT.